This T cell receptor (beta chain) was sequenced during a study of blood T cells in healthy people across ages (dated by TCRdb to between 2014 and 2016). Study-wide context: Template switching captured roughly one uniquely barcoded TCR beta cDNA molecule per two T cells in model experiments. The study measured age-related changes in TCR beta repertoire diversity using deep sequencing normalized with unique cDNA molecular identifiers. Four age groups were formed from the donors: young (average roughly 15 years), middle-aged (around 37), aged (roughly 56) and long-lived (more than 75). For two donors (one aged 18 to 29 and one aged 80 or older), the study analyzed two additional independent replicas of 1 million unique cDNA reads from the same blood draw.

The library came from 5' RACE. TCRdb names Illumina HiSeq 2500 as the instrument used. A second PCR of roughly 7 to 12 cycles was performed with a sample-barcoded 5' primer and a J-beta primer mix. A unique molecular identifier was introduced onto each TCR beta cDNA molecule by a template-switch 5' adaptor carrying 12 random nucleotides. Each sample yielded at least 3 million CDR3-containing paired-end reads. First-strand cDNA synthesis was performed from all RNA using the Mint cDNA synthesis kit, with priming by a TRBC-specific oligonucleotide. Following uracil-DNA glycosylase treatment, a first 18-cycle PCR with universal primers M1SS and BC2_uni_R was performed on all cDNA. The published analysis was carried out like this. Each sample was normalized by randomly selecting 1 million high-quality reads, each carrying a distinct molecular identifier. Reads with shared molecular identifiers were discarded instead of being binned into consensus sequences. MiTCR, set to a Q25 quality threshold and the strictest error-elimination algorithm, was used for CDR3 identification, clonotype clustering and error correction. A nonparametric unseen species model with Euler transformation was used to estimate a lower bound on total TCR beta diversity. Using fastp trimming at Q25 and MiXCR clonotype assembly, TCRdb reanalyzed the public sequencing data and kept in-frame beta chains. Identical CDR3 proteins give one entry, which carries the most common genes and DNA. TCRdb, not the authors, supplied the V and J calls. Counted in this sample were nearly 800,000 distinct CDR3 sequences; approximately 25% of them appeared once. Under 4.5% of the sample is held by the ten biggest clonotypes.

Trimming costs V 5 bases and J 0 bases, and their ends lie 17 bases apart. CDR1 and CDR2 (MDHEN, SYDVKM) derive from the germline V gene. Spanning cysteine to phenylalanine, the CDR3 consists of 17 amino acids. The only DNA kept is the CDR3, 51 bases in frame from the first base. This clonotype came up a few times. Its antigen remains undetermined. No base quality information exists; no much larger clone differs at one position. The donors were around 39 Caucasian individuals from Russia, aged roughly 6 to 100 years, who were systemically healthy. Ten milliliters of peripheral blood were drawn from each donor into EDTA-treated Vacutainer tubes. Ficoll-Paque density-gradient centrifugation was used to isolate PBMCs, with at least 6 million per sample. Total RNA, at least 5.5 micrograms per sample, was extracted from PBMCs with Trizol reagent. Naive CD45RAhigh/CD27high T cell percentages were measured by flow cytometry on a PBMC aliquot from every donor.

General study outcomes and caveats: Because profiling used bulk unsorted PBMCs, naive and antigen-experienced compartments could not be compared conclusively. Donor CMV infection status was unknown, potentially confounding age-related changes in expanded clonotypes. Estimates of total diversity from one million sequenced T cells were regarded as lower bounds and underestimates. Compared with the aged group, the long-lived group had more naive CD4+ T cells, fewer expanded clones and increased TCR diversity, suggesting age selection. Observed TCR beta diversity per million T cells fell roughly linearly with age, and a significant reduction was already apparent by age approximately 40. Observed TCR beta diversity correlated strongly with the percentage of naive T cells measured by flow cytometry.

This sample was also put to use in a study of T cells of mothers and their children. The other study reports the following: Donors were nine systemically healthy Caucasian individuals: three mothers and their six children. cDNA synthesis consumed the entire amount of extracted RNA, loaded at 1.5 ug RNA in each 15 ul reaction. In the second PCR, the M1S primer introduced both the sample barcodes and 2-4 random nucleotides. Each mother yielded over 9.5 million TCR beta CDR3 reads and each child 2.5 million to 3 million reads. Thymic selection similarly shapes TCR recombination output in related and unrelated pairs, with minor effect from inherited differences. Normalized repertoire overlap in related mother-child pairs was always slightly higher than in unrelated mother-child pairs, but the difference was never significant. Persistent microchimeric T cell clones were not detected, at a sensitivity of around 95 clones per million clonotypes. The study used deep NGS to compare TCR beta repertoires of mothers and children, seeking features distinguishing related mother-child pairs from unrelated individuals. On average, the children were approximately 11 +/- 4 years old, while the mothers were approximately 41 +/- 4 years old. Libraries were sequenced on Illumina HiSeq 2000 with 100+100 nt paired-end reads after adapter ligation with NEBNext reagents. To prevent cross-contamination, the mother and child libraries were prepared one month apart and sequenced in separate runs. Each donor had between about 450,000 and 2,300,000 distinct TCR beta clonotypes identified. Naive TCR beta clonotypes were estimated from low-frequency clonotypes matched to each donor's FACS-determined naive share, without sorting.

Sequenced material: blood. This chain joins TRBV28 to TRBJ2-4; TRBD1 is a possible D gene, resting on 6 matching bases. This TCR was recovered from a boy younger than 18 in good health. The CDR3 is CASSRILGGKAKNIQYF. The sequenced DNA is TGTGCCAGCAGTCGTATCCTAGGGGGTAAAGCCAAAAACATTCAGTACTTC.